This passage covers 18 T cell receptor beta chains from one sample sequenced in a study of T cells after yellow fever vaccination (dated by TCRdb to 2018 to 2020). The receptor library was made with 5' RACE. TCRdb names Illumina HiSeq 2500 as the instrument used. TCRdb passed the public sequencing reads through fastp at Q25 and MiXCR, retaining productive beta sequences. Each entry merges the rows of one CDR3 protein and shows their most common DNA and genes. A total of 300,000 to 400,000 distinct CDR3 sequences appear in this sample, approximately 9% of them only once. The ten most abundant clones make up more than 15% of the sample. The treatment or condition label on this specimen signifies: live attenuated yellow fever vaccine strain. Source: PBMCs, taken on the day of the first yellow fever vaccination. The origin of the receptors is a young man who received the YFV17D yellow fever vaccine.

This clonotype was seen ten or more times. The chain joins TRBV5-1 to TRBJ2-5; the match to TRBD2 covers 7 bases. V gave up 4 bases and J gave up 6 bases; unmatched junction bases: 18. Germline CDR1 SGHRS, CDR2 YFSETQ. CDR3 length: 17 amino acids. The CDR3: CASSDGVLAQALKTQYF. For the CDR3, the DNA is TGCGCCAGCAGCGACGGAGTACTAGCGCAAGCCCTTAAGACCCAGTACTTC.

This chain joins TRBV2 and TRBJ2-3, with 7 bases matching TRBD1. The CDR3 has 12 residues. CDR1 SNHLY and CDR2 FYNNEI come from the germline V gene. With 4 bases clipped from V and 5 bases from J, the junction kept 0 bases outside the gene matches. CDR3 bases: TGTGCCAGCAGTGGGACAGGAGATACGCAGTATTTT. Amino acid sequence: CASSGTGDTQYF.

This clonotype was recorded many times. The rearrangement joins TRBV4-2 to TRBJ1-2, with 7 bases lining up with TRBD1. CDR1 LGHNA and CDR2 YNFKEQ come from the germline V gene. The CDR3 has 16 residues. V lost 5 bases to trimming and J lost 4 bases; unmatched junction nucleotides: 13. The CDR3 sequence: CASSFQGVSGSYGYTF. The CDR3, as DNA: TGTGCCAGCAGCTTTCAGGGGGTTTCTGGGAGCTATGGCTACACCTTC.

This sequence joins TRBV7-2 and TRBJ2-1, with 7 bases fitting TRBD1. The junction had 8 bases not matched to a gene; V was cut back by 4 bases and J by 5 bases. Per germline, CDR1 SGHTA and CDR2 FQGNSA. The CDR3 consists of 15 residues. In DNA, the CDR3 is TGTGCCAGCAGCTCCCGCCCGGACAGGAACAATGAGCAGTTCTTC. Protein sequence: CASSSRPDRNNEQFF.

V usage is TRBV9 and J usage is TRBJ2-3; D gene ambiguous. This CDR3 has 17 residues. The germline V and J ends were trimmed by 0 bases and 0 bases, with 14 bases remaining between them. The V gene's germline CDR1 is SGDLS and CDR2 YYNGEE. CDR3 amino acids: CASSVATEPTSTDTQYF. For the CDR3, the DNA is TGTGCCAGCAGCGTAGCTACTGAACCAACTAGCACAGATACGCAGTATTTT.

This clonotype was found a few times. The gene calls are TRBV5-1 and TRBJ2-5; TRBD2 matches 8 bases. Germline lookup yields CDR1 SGHRS and CDR2 YFSETQ. The CDR3 length is 15 residues. V shed 4 bases and J 5 bases; nucleotides not matched to a gene: 10. CDR3 sequence reads: CASSPGLAASETQYF. CDR3 sequence (DNA): TGCGCCAGCAGCCCAGGACTAGCAGCCTCGGAGACCCAGTACTTC.

This chain joins TRBV19 and TRBJ1-1; D is perhaps TRBD1 (5 bases). CDR3 length: 13 amino acids. Germline CDR1 is LNHDA and CDR2 is SQIVND (reference sequence). V was cut by 7 bases and J by 1 base, with 10 bases left in between. The CDR3 DNA follows: TGTGCCAGTACGGAGGGGCGGAACACTGAAGCTTTCTTT. Protein: CASTEGRNTEAFF.

In its sample, this clonotype was seen a few times. The chain recombines TRBV5-1 with TRBJ1-1, with D maybe TRBD1 (5 bases). Trimming removed 2 bases from V and 1 base from J, with 9 bases in between. Germline V gene data show CDR1 as SGHRS and CDR2 as YFSETQ. The CDR3 totals 14 residues. The DNA of the CDR3 is TGCGCCAGCAGCTTCGATACAGGGAACACTGAAGCTTTCTTT. This gives the protein CASSFDTGNTEAFF.

This clonotype occurred a few times. The chain combines TRBV5-1 with TRBJ1-3; D gene unclear. Looked up from germline, CDR1 is SGHRS and CDR2 is YFSETQ. This CDR3 has 14 residues. Trimming removed 1 base at V and 0 bases at J, with 5 bases between. DNA for the CDR3: TGCGCCAGCAGCTTGACAGACTCTGGAAACACCATATATTTT. The encoded protein is CASSLTDSGNTIYF.

This clonotype has at least ten counts. The J gene is TRBJ1-6, the V gene TRBV11-2; tentatively, D is TRBD1 (5 bases). Germline CDR1 is SGHAT and CDR2 is FQNNGV. There are 17 residues in the CDR3. V was cut by 0 bases and J by 11 bases, with 20 bases left in between. This chain's CDR3 is CASSLDPRGSRVPPLHF. The DNA of the CDR3 is TGTGCCAGCAGCTTAGACCCTCGGGGCAGTCGGGTCCCACCCCTCCACTTT. Filled out from reference TRBV11-2 and TRBJ1-6, the complete variable domain reads EAGVAQSPRYKIIEKRQSVAFWCNPISGHATLYWYQQILGQGPKLLIQFQNNGVVDDSQLPKDRFSAERLKGVDSTLKIQPAKLEDSAVYLCASSLDPRGSRVPPLHFGNGTRLTVT.

The chain employs TRBV4-2 and TRBJ2-2; D is unresolved. The germline CDR1 and CDR2 sequences are LGHNA and YNFKEQ. The CDR3 consists of 12 residues. V was clipped by 1 base and J by 10 bases, with 7 bases between them. The CDR3 DNA follows: TGTGCCAGCAGCCAAGGCATAGAGGAGCTGTTTTTT. Translation: CASSQGIEELFF.

Ten or more counts support this clonotype. The gene calls are TRBV30 and TRBJ1-1; 9 bases are a match to TRBD1. Germline V CDR1 and CDR2: GTSNPN, SVGIG (reference sequence). V lost 5 bases, J lost 4 bases, and 2 bases stayed unmatched. The CDR3 runs 12 residues. The CDR3 bases are TGTGCCTGGGACAGGGGGACCACTGAAGCTTTCTTT. As protein: CAWDRGTTEAFF.

This chain joins TRBV20-1 and TRBJ1-2; 9 nucleotides align to TRBD1. CDR1 and CDR2 from the germline V gene are DFQATT and SNEGSKA (reference sequence). J was trimmed by 2 bases and V by 5 bases; bases with no gene match: 21. The length of the CDR3 is 19 residues. The CDR3 nucleotides are TGCAGTGCTCTCATCTTCGAACACAGGGGGCGCGTTGGGAACTATGGCTACACCTTC. It translates to CSALIFEHRGRVGNYGYTF.

This chain links TRBV7-9 with TRBJ1-2; 10 bases match TRBD1. Germline V gives CDR1 SEHNR, CDR2 FQNEAQ (reference sequence). This CDR3 spans 15 amino acids. V trimming: 0 bases; J trimming: 6 bases; junction bases outside the gene matches: 4. The CDR3 bases are TGTGCCAGCAGCTTAGCGGGACAGGGGATTGATGGCTACACCTTC. It encodes CASSLAGQGIDGYTF.

The rearrangement joins TRBV11-3 to TRBJ1-6; D call uncertain. The V and J ends lost 1 base and 9 bases respectively, with 10 bases between them. This CDR3 is built from 14 residues. Germline V CDR1 and CDR2: SGHNT, YENEEA. The CDR3 loop is CASSLGATGSPLHF. CDR3 nucleotide sequence: TGTGCCAGCAGCTTAGGGGCCACGGGTTCACCCCTCCACTTT.

The chain recombines TRBV20-1 with TRBJ2-5, with TRBD2 matching over 8 bases. The CDR3 has 12 amino acids. Germline V gene data show CDR1 as DFQATT and CDR2 as SNEGSKA (reference sequence). The V segment lost 7 bases and the J segment 5 bases; nucleotides outside the gene matches: 6. CDR3 in amino acids: CSVLAGRETQYF. The CDR3 nucleotides are TGCAGTGTTTTAGCGGGGCGGGAGACCCAGTACTTC.

The table lists this clonotype with many counts. The chain has TRBV18 and TRBJ1-2, with 7 bases aligning to TRBD1. This CDR3 contains 14 residues. J gave up 4 bases and V 3 bases, and 5 bases lay outside the gene matches. The germline V gene has CDR1 KGHSH and CDR2 LQKENI. The CDR3: CASSPEGAGYGYTF. The CDR3 nucleotides are TGTGCCAGCTCACCGGAGGGGGCAGGCTATGGCTACACCTTC.

J is TRBJ2-3 and V is TRBV7-9; D unresolved. The germline CDR1 and CDR2 sequences are SEHNR and FQNEAQ (reference sequence). V was cut by 3 bases and J by 3 bases, with 10 bases left in between. CDR3 length: 14 residues. CDR3: CASSLGGETDTQYF. The CDR3 nucleotides read TGTGCCAGCAGCTTGGGTGGGGAAACAGATACGCAGTATTTT.